What follows is one TCR beta chain and its context. The clone's antigen remains unknown. No base quality information exists; no much larger clone differs at one position. At the DNA level, this CDR3 is encoded by other sequences in the same sample as well. The germline V gene (reference sequence) gives CDR1 as MNHNY and CDR2 as SVGAGI. Trimming removed 0 bases from V and 1 base from J, leaving 6 bases between the germline ends. The CDR3, from cysteine to phenylalanine, totals 14 residues. Of the read, only the CDR3 DNA is kept; its 42 bases are in frame from base 1. Collaborating institutions collected whole blood in K2EDTA tubes following their own protocols. For TCRbeta analysis, collaborators shipped samples in one of three forms: frozen whole blood, isolated PBMCs, or DNA extracted from either of those sample types. The sample is drawn from a study of blood T cell repertoires in COVID-19 (dated by TCRdb to the early 2020s). With regard to the full study: Collaborator samples came from the United States, Italy and Spain and covered acute and convalescent phases of COVID-19. The prospective study material was composed of cDNA or gDNA derived from T cells, B-cell-depleted T cells, or PBMCs. Deeply sampled blood TCRbeta repertoires from subjects exposed to, actively infected with, or recovered from COVID-19 were included in the dataset. The repertoires were released in a freely available public database intended as a resource for research on the immune response to SARS-CoV-2. Samples were obtained from the ongoing ImmuneRACE study (first 160 participants) and from over 1,000 subjects provided by 6 global collaborators. Sample metadata almost always included a de-identified subject ID, COVID-19 status, age in years and sex. HLA class I and class II types, where available, came from metadata supplied by the sample provider rather than from assay-based typing.

The full study reports these points: The quantity of clinical and demographic metadata differed by source and by participant and was supplied without curation.

TCRbeta CDR3 regions were amplified from genomic DNA by means of the immunoSEQ Assay, a bias-controlled multiplex PCR. In the paper's pipeline: The number of nucleated cells in each sample was estimated by amplification of reference gene primers within the assay. To quantify the absolute abundance of each unique TCRbeta CDR3 rearrangement, sequence reads were collapsed and filtered. For each sample, productive Simpson clonality was calculated as the square root of Simpson's diversity index over productive rearrangements. The table comes from immuneACCESS by way of TCRdb, which keeps in-frame sequences with V and J called. Part of the clones is missing from these tables; in studies checked, under half for an unresolved V gene and the rest for unknown reasons. D and trimming come from the DNA, and the V and J calls and clone size come from that table. In this sample the table shows approximately 92,000 clones, about four fifths of which occur a single time. Jointly, the top ten make up approximately 2% of the sample.

The sequence was obtained from a man between 65 and 80 years old with active or convalescent COVID-19. Sequences were obtained from peripheral blood. In this chain, TRBV6-6 is recombined with TRBJ1-2; the D segment cannot be called with confidence. At the DNA level, the sequence is TGTGCCAGCAGTTACTCGGGAGGTAACTATGGCTACACCTTC. This codes for CASSYSGGNYGYTF.